Each of the 18 T cell receptor beta chains below was sequenced from the same sample in a study of early T cells in non-severe SARS-CoV-2 infection. TCRdb analysed the 5' RACE reads with MiXCR anew, one entry per CDR3 protein. This table has more than 85,000 distinct CDR3 sequences, around 14% appearing once. Specimen: whole blood. Every receptor here comes from an adult who was a healthcare worker with PCR-confirmed SARS-CoV-2 infection or an uninfected control (not recorded which).

This clonotype has just a few counts. The CDR3 spells CASSPRQGLSTEAFF. Here the CDR3 DNA reads TGTGCCAGCAGTCCCCGACAGGGTCTATCCACTGAAGCTTTCTTT. J is TRBJ1-1 and V is TRBV12-3 or TRBV12-4; 7 bases align to TRBD1. Trimming cost V 5 bases and J 4 bases; bases outside gene matches: 10. The CDR3 totals 15 residues.

The sample holds many counts of this clonotype. The gene calls are TRBV19 and TRBJ2-3; tentative D call: TRBD2 (6 bases). Germline V CDR1 and CDR2: LNHDA, SQIVND (reference sequence). V gave up 10 bases and J gave up 1 base, with 12 bases separating them. CDR3 size: 13 residues. The CDR3 DNA sequence: TGTGCCACTACGGGCGGGGGCACAGATACGCAGTATTTT. It yields the protein CATTGGGTDTQYF.

The chain uses TRBV28 and TRBJ1-2; no reliable D call. With 6 bases removed from V and 3 bases from J, the gap between germline ends came to 17 bases. The CDR3 covers 15 residues. The V gene's germline CDR1 is MDHEN and CDR2 SYDVKM. DNA for the CDR3: TGTGCCAGCAGGGAGAACAGAATTTATGACTATGGCTACACCTTC. This gives the protein CASRENRIYDYGYTF.

This clonotype was observed many times. The CDR3 is CSVEYLKNTEAFF. CDR3 DNA: TGCAGCGTTGAGTATCTGAAGAACACTGAAGCTTTCTTT. The J gene is TRBJ1-1, the V gene TRBV29-1; D is unclear. The CDR3 runs 13 residues. The ends were cut back, 3 bases at V and 1 base at J, with 9 bases in the middle. Germline V CDR1 and CDR2: SQVTM, ANQGSEA. The full variable domain, completed using reference TRBV29-1 and TRBJ1-1, is SAVISQKPSRDICQRGTSLTIQCQVDSQVTMMFWYRQQPGQSLTLIATANQGSEATYESGFVIDKFPISRPNLTFSTLTVSNMSPEDSSIYLCSVEYLKNTEAFFGQGTRLTVV.

This clonotype was recorded at least ten times. The gene calls are TRBV5-1 and TRBJ1-4; TRBD1 matches 8 bases. The V gene's germline CDR1 is SGHRS and CDR2 YFSETQ. CDR3 length equals 14 residues. Trimming at V came to 4 bases and at J to 4 bases, leaving 3 bases not matched to a gene. The DNA for the CDR3 is TGCGCCAGCAGCAGACAGGGGCTTAATGAAAAACTGTTTTTT. Translated, it gives CASSRQGLNEKLFF.

This clonotype was detected a few times. The chain is built from TRBV20-1 and TRBJ2-1; D is undetermined. Germline loops: CDR1 DFQATT, CDR2 SNEGSKA (reference sequence). The V and J ends lost 3 bases and 0 bases respectively, with 3 bases between them. This CDR3 has 12 residues. CDR3 coding DNA: TGCAGTGCTAGCGGCTCCTACAATGAGCAGTTCTTC. Translating gives CSASGSYNEQFF.

This clonotype was seen ten or more times. The V gene is TRBV3-1, the J gene TRBJ2-1, with D uncertain. The CDR3 is made up of 13 amino acids. Trimming removed 4 bases from V and 0 bases from J, with 4 bases in between. In germline, CDR1 is LGHDT, CDR2 YNNKEL (reference sequence). In DNA form, the CDR3 reads TGTGCCAGCAGCCCATCCTCCTACAATGAGCAGTTCTTC. It specifies CASSPSSYNEQFF.

The sample holds many counts of this clonotype. The chain recombines TRBV12-5 with TRBJ2-7; D unclear. The CDR3 is 11 amino acids. Germline V gene lookup returns CDR1 LGHNT and CDR2 FRNRAP. The V end was cut by 2 bases, the J end by 4 bases, with 3 bases between. The DNA for the CDR3 is TGTGCTAGTGGTTTGCGTTACGAGCAGTACTTC. It encodes CASGLRYEQYF. Looking up the rest from reference TRBV12-5 and TRBJ2-7 gives the full variable domain: DARVTQTPRHKVTEMGQEVTMRCQPILGHNTVFWYRQTMMQGLELLAYFRNRAPLDDSGMPKDRFSAEMPDATLATLKIQPSEPRDSAVYFCASGLRYEQYFGPGTRLTVT.

This chain connects TRBV4-1 to TRBJ2-1, with D possibly matching TRBD2 (5 bases). CDR3 length: 16 amino acids. Germline V gene lookup returns CDR1 MGHRA and CDR2 YSYEKL. V was shortened by 0 bases and J by 2 bases, with 11 bases between the two germline ends. DNA of the CDR3: TGCGCCAGCAGCCAAGATGATAGGACTCCCTACAATGAGCAGTTCTTC. As protein: CASSQDDRTPYNEQFF.

The chain links TRBV2 to TRBJ2-6; D gene unclear. The V end was cut by 8 bases, the J end by 1 base, with 12 bases between. CDR1 SNHLY and CDR2 FYNNEI come from the germline V gene. The CDR3 extends over 15 amino acids. CDR3 sequence reads: CASSVGFSGANVLTF. In DNA, the CDR3 is TGTGCCAGCTCCGTCGGATTTTCTGGGGCCAACGTCCTGACTTTC. Full variable domain (outside the CDR3, taken from reference TRBV2 and TRBJ2-6): EPEVTQTPSHQVTQMGQEVILRCVPISNHLYFYWYRQILGQKVEFLVSFYNNEISEKSEIFDDQFSVERPDGSNFTLKIRSTKLEDSAMYFCASSVGFSGANVLTFGAGSRLTVL.

This clonotype was observed many times. This chain uses TRBV12-3 or TRBV12-4 with TRBJ2-2, with D tentatively TRBD2 (6 bases). CDR3 length equals 12 residues. Between the trimmed V and J ends, which lost 6 bases and 5 bases, there was a span of 7 bases. The DNA of the CDR3 is TGTGCCAGCAGGGGGGGAACCGGGGAGCTGTTTTTT. It translates to CASRGGTGELFF.

V usage is TRBV7-8 and J usage is TRBJ1-6; no clear D. Looked up from germline, CDR1 is SGHVS and CDR2 is FQNEAQ. Trimming stripped 2 bases from V and 6 bases from J, with 8 bases between. The CDR3 is made up of 14 amino acids. DNA for the CDR3: TGTGCCAGCAGCTTAATGCGGAGTAATTCACCCCTCCACTTT. Its translation: CASSLMRSNSPLHF.

This clonotype was seen ten or more times. The chain combines TRBV28 with TRBJ2-6; tentative D call: TRBD2 (5 bases). The CDR3 contains 16 residues. V dropped 4 bases and J dropped 4 bases, with 14 bases sitting between them. Germline V CDR1 and CDR2: MDHEN, SYDVKM. This chain's CDR3 is CASSSPGETGANVLTF. CDR3 nucleotide sequence: TGTGCCAGCAGTTCCCCCGGGGAGACGGGGGCCAACGTCCTGACTTTC.

This clonotype was counted many times. The chain has TRBV2 and TRBJ1-5; D not certain. The CDR3 runs 12 residues. CDR1 and CDR2 (germline): SNHLY, FYNNEI. V was clipped by 4 bases and J by 8 bases, with 9 bases between them. The CDR3 protein is CASSAGPEPQHF. DNA of the CDR3: TGTGCCAGCAGTGCCGGGCCGGAGCCCCAGCATTTT.

This clonotype was counted a few times. This chain uses TRBV3-1 with TRBJ2-1; D is perhaps TRBD2 (6 bases). Germline V lookup: CDR1 LGHDT, CDR2 YNNKEL (reference sequence). With 5 bases removed from V and 7 bases from J, the gap between germline ends came to 12 bases. The CDR3 is made up of 13 amino acids. This CDR3 reads CASSSRGNNEQFF. CDR3 sequence (DNA): TGTGCCAGCAGCAGCCGGGGGAATAATGAGCAGTTCTTC.

This chain joins TRBV4-1 and TRBJ2-1; 8 positions match TRBD2. The CDR3 has 14 amino acids. With V trimmed by 0 bases and J by 11 bases, 6 bases remained unmatched. Germline loops: CDR1 MGHRA, CDR2 YSYEKL. CDR3 nucleotide sequence: TGCGCCAGCAGCCAAGAAGAACGGGAGGGCCAGCAGTTCTTC. Protein sequence: CASSQEEREGQQFF.

This clonotype was counted only a few times. The chain carries TRBV6-1 and TRBJ1-2; no clear D. The V gene's germline CDR1 is MNHNS and CDR2 SASEGT. Trimming pared 6 bases from V and 4 bases from J, leaving 15 bases between. The CDR3 has 14 residues. The CDR3 reads CASRPLESLYGYTF. Written as DNA, the CDR3 is TGTGCCAGCAGGCCCTTGGAGAGTCTCTATGGCTACACCTTC.

This clonotype was found a few times. The genes are TRBV7-8 and TRBJ2-1, with D perhaps being TRBD1 or TRBD2 (5 bases each). Germline V gene lookup returns CDR1 SGHVS and CDR2 FQNEAQ. This CDR3 has 15 residues. V shed 10 bases and J shed 9 bases, with 25 bases lying between them. The CDR3 sequence is CATNPGQTLGTEQFF. In DNA, the CDR3 is TGTGCCACCAATCCGGGGCAGACACTAGGGACTGAGCAGTTCTTC.